Below, 32 T cell receptor beta chains from the same sample are listed, as sequenced in a study of shared clonotypes between healthy human individuals (dated by TCRdb to the early 2020s). The library was generated by the immunoSEQ multiplex PCR assay. TCRdb carries this immuneACCESS record with in-frame sequences only. Its versions omit some clonotypes, under half of them owing to an unresolved V gene in the studies checked, with the rest unexplained. The sample contains 600,000 to 750,000 clones, over 55% of them found a single time. The top ten constitute around 1.7% of the sample. What was sequenced was memory CD4+ T cells sorted from blood. This specimen's cell subset or site label, per the study, means: CD45RA-negative fraction. These receptors all come from a woman aged 30 to 39 in good health.

This clone was seen a few times. The V call is TRBV7-2, the J call TRBJ2-4, with D maybe TRBD1 (6 bases). This CDR3 has 12 residues. Trimming pared 4 bases from V and 10 bases from J, leaving 11 bases between. Germline V CDR1 and CDR2: SGHTA, FQGNSA. The CDR3 spells CASSSQGMIQYF. The CDR3 coding sequence is TGTGCCAGCAGCTCCCAGGGGATGATTCAGTACTTC.

V is TRBV6-4 and J is TRBJ1-1, with D perhaps TRBD1 (6 bases). Per germline, CDR1 MRHNA and CDR2 SNTAGT. V was clipped by 6 bases and J by 3 bases, with 8 bases between them. The CDR3 runs to 12 residues. The CDR3 loop reads CASSGQYTEAFF. The CDR3 coding sequence is TGTGCCAGCAGCGGACAGTACACTGAAGCTTTCTTT.

The chain employs TRBV5-4 and TRBJ2-7; TRBD1 agrees at 10 bases. This CDR3 is 16 amino acids long. Trimming took 4 bases from V and 4 from J; bases not matched to a gene: 11. Germline V gene sequence: CDR1 SGHNT, CDR2 YYREEE (reference sequence). The CDR3: CASSRDRGQGRYEQYF. DNA of the CDR3: TGTGCCAGCAGCAGGGACCGGGGACAGGGGAGGTACGAGCAGTACTTC.

The rearrangement links TRBV7-2 to TRBJ2-5; the D is unclear. Germline CDR1 is SGHTA and CDR2 is FQGNSA. The CDR3 length is 12 residues. The V gene lost 6 bases and the J gene lost 1 base, with 6 bases spanning the gap. CDR3 DNA: TGTGCCAGCAGGTCACTCCAAGAGACCCAGTACTTC. Translated: CASRSLQETQYF.

This clone was detected once. The V gene is TRBV2, the J gene TRBJ1-5; TRBD1 is a possible D gene (5 bases). Germline CDR1 and CDR2: SNHLY and FYNNEI. This CDR3 contains 14 residues. V lost 7 bases and J lost 5, with 15 bases in between. CDR3 region: CASTTTTEDQPQHF. The CDR3 DNA sequence: TGTGCCAGCACTACAACGACAGAGGATCAGCCCCAGCATTTT.

This sequence joins TRBV7-9 and TRBJ2-7, with 7 nucleotides matching TRBD2. Germline loops: CDR1 SEHNR, CDR2 FQNEAQ (reference sequence). The V and J ends lost 4 bases and 3 bases, in that order; junction bases with no gene match: 9. This CDR3 is 15 amino acids long. The CDR3 DNA sequence: TGTGCCAGCAGCTCTGTCGGGGGGAACTACTACGAGCAGTACTTC. Residues: CASSSVGGNYYEQYF.

This chain links TRBV15 with TRBJ1-2; TRBD1 agrees at 7 bases. The CDR3 extends over 14 amino acids. Germline V gene lookup returns CDR1 LNHNV and CDR2 YYDKDF (reference sequence). J gave up 3 bases and V 5 bases, and 6 bases lay outside the gene matches. The CDR3, as DNA: TGTGCCACCAGCGAGGAAGGGGGCGACTATGGCTACACCTTC. Translation: CATSEEGGDYGYTF.

Comments on this clone: Other DNA variants within this sample encode the same CDR3. V gene TRBV28 combines with J gene TRBJ1-4; D unclear. This CDR3 has 12 amino acids. Germline CDR1 MDHEN, CDR2 SYDVKM. Trimming removed 5 bases from V and 5 bases from J, with 6 bases in between. In DNA, the CDR3 is TGTGCCAGCAGTGGCCAAAATGAAAAACTGTTTTTT. Its protein is CASSGQNEKLFF.

The rearrangement links TRBV28 to TRBJ1-4; 7 nucleotides align to TRBD1. After removal of 4 bases from V and 4 bases from J, the junction contained 6 bases not matched to a gene. The CDR3 covers 15 residues. Germline CDR1 is MDHEN and CDR2 is SYDVKM. DNA for the CDR3: TGTGCCAGCAGTTCCAGGGGGACTCGTAATGAAAAACTGTTTTTT. Translation gives CASSSRGTRNEKLFF. Complete variable domain (other parts from reference TRBV28 and TRBJ1-4): DVKVTQSSRYLVKRTGEKVFLECVQDMDHENMFWYRQDPGLGLRLIYFSYDVKMKEKGDIPEGYSVSREKKERFSLILESASTNQTSMYLCASSSRGTRNEKLFFGSGTQLSVL.

There are a few counts of this clone. The chain links TRBV18 to TRBJ2-7; D call uncertain. Trimming removed 3 bases at V and 3 bases at J, with 12 bases between. The CDR3 is 14 amino acids. The germline gives CDR1 KGHSH, CDR2 LQKENI. The CDR3 spells CASSPRWADYEQYF. CDR3 bases: TGTGCCAGCTCACCTCGGTGGGCTGACTACGAGCAGTACTTC.

The chain combines TRBV28 with TRBJ2-5; a weak D match, TRBD1 (6 bases). CDR1 is MDHEN and CDR2 is SYDVKM in the germline V gene. V lost 7 bases to trimming and J lost 3 bases, with 15 bases between them. The CDR3 is 14 amino acids. CDR3 loop: CASNKGQIKETQYF. The CDR3 nucleotides read TGTGCCAGCAATAAGGGACAAATTAAAGAGACCCAGTACTTC.

The rearrangement links TRBV14 to TRBJ1-3; D unclear. The CDR3 extends over 14 amino acids. The germline CDR1 and CDR2 sequences are SGHDN and FVKESK. Trimming cost V 3 bases and J 0 bases, with 6 bases left between them. The chain's CDR3 is CASSHLGSGNTIYF. CDR3 sequence (DNA): TGTGCCAGCAGCCACCTGGGCTCTGGAAACACCATATATTTT.

The chain recombines TRBV28 with TRBJ2-7, with unresolved D. The ends were cut back, 7 bases at V and 0 bases at J, with 7 bases in the middle. Per germline, CDR1 MDHEN and CDR2 SYDVKM. This CDR3 contains 12 residues. CDR3 protein: CASKSSSYEQYF. The CDR3 nucleotides are TGTGCCAGCAAGTCTAGCTCCTACGAGCAGTACTTC.

The chain combines TRBV7-8 with TRBJ2-7; tentative D call: TRBD1 (6 bases). This CDR3 has 15 amino acids. Germline V gene sequence: CDR1 SGHVS, CDR2 FQNEAQ. Trimming removed 3 bases from V and 4 bases from J, with 16 bases in between. CDR3 DNA: TGTGCCAGCAGCTTCGTCGGGGCAGGGGTGTACGAGCAGTACTTC. Translation: CASSFVGAGVYEQYF.

The J gene is TRBJ2-6, the V gene TRBV5-1, with D tentatively TRBD1 or TRBD2 (5 bases each). Trimming removed 2 bases at V and 0 bases at J, with 12 bases between. The V gene's germline CDR1 is SGHRS and CDR2 YFSETQ. The CDR3 runs to 17 residues. CDR3 sequence reads: CASSFRERGSGANVLTF. The CDR3 DNA is TGCGCCAGCAGCTTTAGGGAGAGGGGCTCTGGGGCCAACGTCCTGACTTTC.

The chain recombines TRBV20-1 with TRBJ2-3; D is ambiguous. Trimming took off 3 bases at V and 4 bases at J, with 5 bases between the two ends. There are 11 residues in the CDR3. CDR1 is DFQATT and CDR2 is SNEGSKA in the germline V gene (reference sequence). CDR3 in DNA: TGCAGTGCTAGTCTCGCAGATACGCAGTATTTT. Its protein product is CSASLADTQYF.

The chain carries TRBV27 and TRBJ2-3, with D possibly being TRBD2 (6 bases). The CDR3 sequence is 14 residues long. Trimming stripped 6 bases from V and 2 bases from J, with 12 bases between. CDR1 MNHEY and CDR2 SMNVEV come from the germline V gene (reference sequence). CDR3 sequence (DNA): TGTGCCAGCAGCCGGGGGAAACCCACAGATACGCAGTATTTT. Its protein is CASSRGKPTDTQYF.

In its sample, this clone was seen a few times. The chain couples TRBV28 to TRBJ1-1; D gene uncertain. Germline lookup yields CDR1 MDHEN and CDR2 SYDVKM. V was clipped by 7 bases and J by 1 base, with 10 bases between them. The CDR3 contains 13 residues. The CDR3 nucleotides read TGTGCCAGCACCCCATCACCGAACACTGAAGCTTTCTTT. Its protein is CASTPSPNTEAFF.

This chain connects TRBV7-9 to TRBJ1-2; 7 bases fit TRBD1. The CDR3 covers 16 residues. Trimming removed 5 bases from V and 4 bases from J; junction bases left unmatched: 13. Per germline, CDR1 SEHNR and CDR2 FQNEAQ (reference sequence). In DNA form, the CDR3 reads TGTGCCAGCAGCCGATACGACAGGGACTTTGGCTATGGCTACACCTTC. Translating it yields CASSRYDRDFGYGYTF.

The J gene is TRBJ2-7, the V gene TRBV2; D is unresolved. V shed 1 base and J shed 9 bases, with 7 bases lying between them. This CDR3 has 11 residues. Germline V gene sequence: CDR1 SNHLY, CDR2 FYNNEI. As DNA, the CDR3 is TGTGCCAGCAGTGAAGTACACGGGCAGTACTTC. Protein sequence: CASSEVHGQYF.

The sample holds one count of this clone. J is TRBJ1-5 and V is TRBV11-2; D is ambiguous. The CDR3 is made up of 13 amino acids. V dropped 8 bases and J dropped 0 bases, with 8 bases sitting between them. From germline, CDR1 is SGHAT and CDR2 FQNNGV. The CDR3: CASALYSNQPQHF. CDR3 DNA: TGTGCCAGCGCCCTATATAGCAATCAGCCCCAGCATTTT.

With respect to this clone: The DNA is left out, because the CDR3 cannot be placed on it with certainty; the CDR3 is given as TCRdb lists it. Other DNA sequences in the same sample also yield this CDR3. This chain connects TRBV28 to TRBJ2-1; the table's D call TRBD2 went unverified against the DNA. In germline, CDR1 is MDHEN, CDR2 SYDVKM. The CDR3 comprises 14 residues, both ends counted. The CDR3 protein is CASSSSGTYNEQFF.

The rearrangement links TRBV30 to TRBJ1-4, with D maybe TRBD1 (6 bases). The V end lost 6 bases, the J end lost 3 bases, and 20 bases lay between the germline ends. Germline V gives CDR1 GTSNPN, CDR2 SVGIG (reference sequence). The CDR3 spans 16 residues. The CDR3 DNA reads as TGTGCCTGCTCTCAGGGGACATTAGGGCCTAATGAAAAACTGTTTTTT. Translated, it gives CACSQGTLGPNEKLFF.

The chain couples TRBV2 to TRBJ2-2; weak D call: TRBD1 (6 bases). This CDR3 spans 16 amino acids. CDR1 is SNHLY and CDR2 is FYNNEI in the germline V gene. The V and J ends lost 8 bases and 4 bases respectively, with 20 bases between them. The CDR3 DNA is TGTGCCAGCCGCGTCGGGACACAAAAATTCACCGGGGAGCTGTTTTTT. Protein: CASRVGTQKFTGELFF.

The chain uses TRBV7-9 and TRBJ2-7; 8 bases line up with TRBD1. From germline, CDR1 is SEHNR and CDR2 FQNEAQ (reference sequence). The CDR3 sequence is 14 residues long. V lost 5 bases, J lost 3 bases, and 6 bases stayed unmatched. The CDR3 bases are TGTGCCAGCAGCCCACAGGGGGGACACTACGAGCAGTACTTC. It yields the protein CASSPQGGHYEQYF.

The chain joins TRBV28 to TRBJ1-1, with D tentatively TRBD1 (6 bases). Germline lookup yields CDR1 MDHEN and CDR2 SYDVKM. This CDR3 is 15 amino acids long. V lost 3 bases, J lost 4 bases, and 15 bases lay in between. CDR3 bases: TGTGCCAGCAGTTTTGGGGGGCGCTTCGGCACTGAAGCTTTCTTT. As protein: CASSFGGRFGTEAFF.

V and J are TRBV28 and TRBJ1-2; D gene unclear. V lost 4 bases and J 2 bases, leaving 8 bases between the germline ends. From germline, CDR1 is MDHEN and CDR2 SYDVKM. CDR3 size: 13 residues. The DNA for the CDR3 is TGTGCCAGCAGTTCTCTAACCAACTATGGCTACACCTTC. This codes for CASSSLTNYGYTF.

The CDR3 DNA sequence: TGTGCCAGCAGCCAAGAAAGGAGGGCCATGGACGAGCAGTACTTC. Amino acids: CASSQERRAMDEQYF. The chain has TRBV14 and TRBJ2-5; a weak D match, TRBD2 (6 bases). The DNA end is a closer match to TRBJ2-7, so the J assignment may be wrong. The CDR3 runs 15 residues. CDR1 is SGHDN, CDR2 FVKESK, per germline.

This clone was observed a handful of times. Distinct nucleotide sequences in the sample also encode this CDR3. The rearrangement uses TRBV5-1 and TRBJ2-2, with D hard to call. V was pared by 2 bases and J by 3 bases, with 5 bases between. Germline V gives CDR1 SGHRS, CDR2 YFSETQ. CDR3 length equals 13 residues. CDR3: CASSLEYTGELFF. DNA of the CDR3: TGCGCCAGCAGCTTAGAGTACACCGGGGAGCTGTTTTTT.

This chain connects TRBV4-1 to TRBJ2-1, with D unresolved. Germline CDR1 reads MGHRA; CDR2 reads YSYEKL. CDR3 length: 15 amino acids. V was pared by 0 bases and J by 8 bases, with 14 bases between. CDR3 bases: TGCGCCAGCAGCCAAGAGGGGTACTCGGTGTATGAGCAGTTCTTC. Translation gives CASSQEGYSVYEQFF.

The chain joins TRBV19 to TRBJ2-2; TRBD1 matches 10 bases. The V and J ends lost 10 bases and 4 bases, in that order; junction bases with no gene match: 9. Germline CDR1 and CDR2: LNHDA and SQIVND (reference sequence). The CDR3 covers 15 residues. The chain's CDR3 is CATHTGTGVTGELFF. The CDR3 bases are TGTGCCACGCACACCGGGACAGGGGTCACCGGGGAGCTGTTTTTT.

The chain couples TRBV7-9 to TRBJ2-1; the D gene is possibly TRBD1 (5 bases). Germline assignment: CDR1 SEHNR and CDR2 FQNEAQ (reference sequence). V was clipped by 2 bases and J by 0 bases, with 14 bases between them. The CDR3 is 17 amino acids. This CDR3 is CASSLNVDSRSYNEQFF. The CDR3 nucleotides are TGTGCCAGCAGCTTAAATGTCGACAGCCGCTCCTACAATGAGCAGTTCTTC. The full variable domain, with the rest looked up from reference TRBV7-9 and TRBJ2-1, is DTGVSQNPRHKITKRGQNVTFRCDPISEHNRLYWYRQTLGQGPEFLTYFQNEAQLEKSRLLSDRFSAERPKGSFSTLEIQRTEQGDSAMYLCASSLNVDSRSYNEQFFGPGTRLTVL.